These 21 T cell receptor beta chains were all obtained from the same sample, sequenced in a study of shared clonotypes between healthy human individuals. Profiling relied on immunoSEQ multiplex PCR, and the TCRdb table lists in-frame clones only, not all of them. This table holds 2.3 million or so clones, roughly 93% found once. The sample taken for sequencing was naive CD4+ T cells from PBMCs. Sample subset: CD45RA+ positively selected. Receptors originate from a man aged 18 to 35 in good health. Some clones in this sample may be carry-over from other donors' samples.

The chain joins TRBV4-3 to TRBJ2-1; no firm D call. The CDR3 has 14 amino acids. Trimming took off 0 bases at V and 3 bases at J, with 6 bases between the two ends. CDR1 and CDR2 (germline): LGHNA, YSLEER. The CDR3 loop reads CASSQDQVYNEQFF. The CDR3 nucleotides read TGCGCCAGCAGCCAAGATCAGGTCTACAATGAGCAGTTCTTC.

In this sample, this clone turned up once. V and J are TRBV28 and TRBJ2-3; no firm D call. Germline CDR1 reads MDHEN; CDR2 reads SYDVKM. Trimming removed 5 bases at V and 1 base at J, with 13 bases between. The CDR3 consists of 15 residues. CDR3: CASSPPGPGTDTQYF. The CDR3 region has the DNA TGTGCCAGCAGTCCGCCCGGGCCAGGCACAGATACGCAGTATTTT.

This chain connects TRBV10-1 to TRBJ1-2; TRBD1 is a possible D gene (5 bases). Germline values: CDR1 WNHNN, CDR2 SYGVQD (reference sequence). Trimming shortened V by 10 bases and J by 8 bases, and 14 bases separated the two germline ends. The CDR3 spans 11 residues. In DNA, the CDR3 is TGCGCCATCCGGGGCAGCCAGGGCTACACCTTC. Translation gives CAIRGSQGYTF.

The chain links TRBV30 to TRBJ2-2; D not resolved. V shed 0 bases and J shed 7 bases, with 9 bases lying between them. Germline V lookup: CDR1 GTSNPN, CDR2 SVGIG (reference sequence). The CDR3 is 13 residues long. CDR3 residues: CAWSVEAGGELFF. CDR3 nucleotides: TGTGCCTGGAGTGTAGAGGCCGGCGGGGAGCTGTTTTTT.

This chain links TRBV28 with TRBJ1-5, with TRBD1 matching over 7 bases. This CDR3 is built from 12 residues. Trimming cost V 10 bases and J 5 bases; bases outside gene matches: 5. CDR1 MDHEN and CDR2 SYDVKM come from the germline V gene. As DNA, the CDR3 is TGTGCCACGACAGGGTGGGATCAGCCCCAGCATTTT. It encodes CATTGWDQPQHF. The whole variable domain, remainder taken from reference TRBV28 and TRBJ1-5, is DVKVTQSSRYLVKRTGEKVFLECVQDMDHENMFWYRQDPGLGLRLIYFSYDVKMKEKGDIPEGYSVSREKKERFSLILESASTNQTSMYLCATTGWDQPQHFGDGTRLSIL.

The rearrangement joins TRBV7-9 to TRBJ2-5; perhaps TRBD2 as D (5 bases). TRBJ2-7 matches the DNA end more closely, so the J call is doubtful. This CDR3 contains 12 residues. Germline loops: CDR1 SEHNR, CDR2 FQNEAQ (reference sequence). The CDR3 region has the DNA TGTGCCAGCAGCCTACGGGACTACGAGCAGTACTTC. It is translated as CASSLRDYEQYF.

This chain uses TRBV2 with TRBJ2-7, with 9 bases aligning to TRBD2. V was pared by 4 bases and J by 4 bases, with 11 bases of the junction left unmatched. Germline V CDR1 and CDR2: SNHLY, FYNNEI. The CDR3 covers 16 residues. The CDR3, as DNA: TGTGCCAGCAGTGCAATAAGCGGGGGGACCATATACGAGCAGTACTTC. Its translation is CASSAISGGTIYEQYF.

The table lists this clone with a count of one. This same CDR3 is encoded by further DNA sequences in the sample. The V call is TRBV5-1, the J call TRBJ1-3; D is unclear. V lost 0 bases, J lost 0 bases, and 7 bases lay in between. CDR1 is SGHRS, CDR2 YFSETQ, per germline. This CDR3 is 15 amino acids long. This CDR3 reads CASSLGQLSGNTIYF. The CDR3 DNA is TGCGCCAGCAGCTTGGGGCAGCTCTCTGGAAACACCATATATTTT.

V usage is TRBV27 and J usage is TRBJ1-5; TRBD1 matches 7 bases. Unmatched junction bases numbered 14, after V lost 6 bases and J lost 6 bases. CDR1 and CDR2 (germline): MNHEY, SMNVEV (reference sequence). This CDR3 spans 16 amino acids. Written as DNA, the CDR3 is TGTGCCAGCAGAATGACCGGGACAGCCAGGGGTCAGCCCCAGCATTTT. This translates into CASRMTGTARGQPQHF.

This chain connects TRBV10-3 to TRBJ2-1, with TRBD1 identical over 7 bases. V lost 10 bases and J lost 4; bases outside the gene matches: 7. Germline V lookup: CDR1 ENHRY, CDR2 SYGVKD. This CDR3 is built from 13 residues. In nucleotides, the CDR3 is TGTGCCAGCGCGCCGGGACAGTACAATGAGCAGTTCTTC. Amino acid sequence: CASAPGQYNEQFF.

This rearrangement joins TRBV28 to TRBJ1-1; D is perhaps TRBD1 (5 bases). The V and J ends lost 8 bases and 5 bases respectively, with 12 bases between them. The CDR3 has 12 amino acids. Germline-derived CDR1 and CDR2 are MDHEN and SYDVKM. CDR3 sequence reads: CASRPGVTEAFF. CDR3 in DNA: TGTGCCAGCCGCCCGGGGGTAACTGAAGCTTTCTTT.

The V gene is TRBV30, the J gene TRBJ1-1; D gene unclear. The CDR3 totals 15 residues. Germline CDR1 is GTSNPN and CDR2 is SVGIG (reference sequence). Trimming stripped 4 bases from V and 5 bases from J, with 20 bases between. The CDR3 here is CAWKYGPTRRTEAFF. In nucleotides, the CDR3 is TGTGCCTGGAAATATGGGCCAACCAGGCGGACTGAAGCTTTCTTT.

This clone appeared once. The V and J genes are TRBV14 and TRBJ2-7; D gene ambiguous. Trimming removed 3 bases from V and 2 bases from J, with 14 bases in between. CDR3 length equals 15 residues. Germline V gene sequence: CDR1 SGHDN, CDR2 FVKESK. The CDR3 protein is CASSQATALAYEQYF. The CDR3 coding sequence is TGTGCCAGCAGCCAGGCAACAGCGCTAGCCTACGAGCAGTACTTC. Looking up the rest from reference TRBV14 and TRBJ2-7 gives the full variable domain: EAGVTQFPSHSVIEKGQTVTLRCDPISGHDNLYWYRRVMGKEIKFLLHFVKESKQDESGMPNNRFLAERTGGTYSTLKVQPAELEDSGVYFCASSQATALAYEQYFGPGTRLTVT.

The chain uses TRBV10-1 and TRBJ2-4; D might be TRBD1 or TRBD2, each matching 6 bases. Germline values: CDR1 WNHNN, CDR2 SYGVQD (reference sequence). The CDR3 runs to 17 residues. V was pared by 0 bases and J by 1 base, with 13 bases between. This chain's CDR3 is CASSESGGPSAKNIQYF. CDR3 in DNA: TGCGCCAGCAGTGAGTCGGGGGGCCCCTCGGCCAAAAACATTCAGTACTTC.

The chain joins TRBV6-5 to TRBJ2-1, with D possibly matching TRBD2 (5 bases). V lost 2 bases and J 3 bases, leaving 8 bases between the germline ends. Germline CDR1 is MNHEY and CDR2 is SVGAGI. This CDR3 spans 14 amino acids. The CDR3 sequence: CASSYPGNYNEQFF. DNA of the CDR3: TGTGCCAGCAGTTACCCGGGGAACTACAATGAGCAGTTCTTC.

V usage is TRBV6-1 and J usage is TRBJ2-6, with D maybe TRBD1 (6 bases). The length of the CDR3 is 18 residues. Trimming removed 4 bases at V and 3 bases at J, with 19 bases between. CDR1 is MNHNS, CDR2 SASEGT, per germline. The CDR3 here is CASSAPLNRVGGANVLTF. The DNA for the CDR3 is TGTGCCAGCAGTGCTCCCCTGAACAGGGTTGGTGGGGCCAACGTCCTGACTTTC.

The V call is TRBV7-3, the J call TRBJ2-2; 7 bases are shared with TRBD2. In germline, CDR1 is SGHTA, CDR2 FQGTGA. The CDR3 covers 16 residues. V lost 1 base and J lost 6; bases outside the gene matches: 8. The CDR3 here is CASSLRSSGTPGELFF. The DNA of the CDR3 is TGTGCCAGCAGCTTAAGATCCAGCGGGACTCCCGGGGAGCTGTTTTTT. The whole variable domain, filled in from reference TRBV7-3 and TRBJ2-2, reads GAGVSQTPSNKVTEKGKYVELRCDPISGHTALYWYRQSLGQGPEFLIYFQGTGAADDSGLPNDRFFAVRPEGSVSTLKIQRTERGDSAVYLCASSLRSSGTPGELFFGEGSRLTVL.

The gene calls are TRBV9 and TRBJ2-3, with 9 bases aligning to TRBD1. The CDR3 is 16 amino acids. With V trimmed by 3 bases and J by 1 base, 6 bases remained unmatched. The germline V gene encodes CDR1 SGDLS and CDR2 YYNGEE. The CDR3 here is CASSGGTGKGTDTQYF. The CDR3, as DNA: TGTGCCAGCAGCGGAGGGACAGGGAAGGGCACAGATACGCAGTATTTT.

This chain links TRBV9 with TRBJ2-7, with no clear D. V lost 4 bases to trimming and J lost 5 bases, with 19 bases between them. CDR3 size: 15 residues. Germline CDR1 reads SGDLS; CDR2 reads YYNGEE. In DNA, the CDR3 is TGTGCCAGCAGCCCCGCCCACCCCCAGACCCACGAGCAGTACTTC. It specifies CASSPAHPQTHEQYF.

The chain uses TRBV11-2 and TRBJ1-2; unclear D gene. This CDR3 has 13 residues. CDR1 is SGHAT, CDR2 FQNNGV, per germline. The ends were cut back, 5 bases at V and 3 bases at J, with 10 bases in the middle. In DNA form, the CDR3 reads TGTGCCAGCAGCCCGAACCGATACTATGGCTACACCTTC. As protein: CASSPNRYYGYTF.

The gene calls are TRBV28 and TRBJ2-3; the D call may be TRBD1 or TRBD2 (5 bases each). The CDR3 is made up of 15 amino acids. Germline-derived CDR1 and CDR2 are MDHEN and SYDVKM. V was cut by 0 bases and J by 2 bases, with 9 bases left in between. CDR3: CASSLWAGTTDTQYF. Written as DNA, the CDR3 is TGTGCCAGCAGTTTATGGGCAGGGACCACAGATACGCAGTATTTT.